Listed here are 32 T cell receptor beta chains from one sample, sequenced in a study of blood T cell repertoires in COVID-19 (dated by TCRdb to 2018 to 2021). Library generation was performed with the immunoSEQ multiplex PCR assay. Drawn from immuneACCESS, this table holds only the in-frame rearrangements with V and J called that TCRdb kept. Clones are partly lost; checked studies trace under half to an unresolved V gene and leave the rest unexplained. Within this sample are 150,000 to 200,000 clones, with approximately 84% of them counted one time only. The ten largest clones capture around 1.2% of the sample. The sequencing sample was made of PBMCs or T cells enriched from blood (not recorded which). The origin of the receptors is a human donor with acute COVID-19. The donor label of this sample is uncertain.

The chain combines TRBV18 with TRBJ2-2, with 7 bases fitting TRBD1. This CDR3 has 17 amino acids. With V trimmed by 6 bases and J by 5 bases, 15 bases remained unmatched. CDR1 is KGHSH and CDR2 is LQKENI in the germline V gene. CDR3 in DNA: TGTGCCAGCTCTCACCGCTTTACAGGGGTTTGGACCGGGGAGCTGTTTTTT. As protein: CASSHRFTGVWTGELFF.

The V and J genes are TRBV5-1 and TRBJ1-1; D is perhaps TRBD1 (6 bases). This CDR3 contains 15 residues. Deletions cut 4 bases from V and 1 base from J, with 14 bases between. Looked up from germline, CDR1 is SGHRS and CDR2 is YFSETQ. The CDR3 DNA reads TGCGCCAGCAGCCCAACCTCACAGGGGAACACTGAAGCTTTCTTT. It encodes CASSPTSQGNTEAFF.

The chain joins TRBV3-1 (or the pseudogene TRBV3-2) to TRBJ2-5, with 8 bases matching TRBD2. The CDR3 length is 15 residues. V was clipped by 4 bases and J by 1 base; unmatched bases: 5. The germline V gene has CDR1 LGHDT and CDR2 YNNKEL (reference sequence). The CDR3 loop is CASSPSRGGQETQYF. Here the CDR3 DNA reads TGTGCCAGCAGCCCGTCCCGGGGGGGCCAAGAGACCCAGTACTTC.

The chain couples TRBV9 to TRBJ2-1, with 10 bases matching TRBD2. From germline, CDR1 is SGDLS and CDR2 YYNGEE. The CDR3 extends over 14 amino acids. V lost 0 bases to trimming and J lost 6 bases; unmatched junction nucleotides: 0. In DNA, the CDR3 is TGTGCCAGCAGCGTAGGGACTAGCGGCAATGAGCAGTTCTTC. This gives the protein CASSVGTSGNEQFF. The entire variable domain, with the rest obtained from reference TRBV9 and TRBJ2-1, is as follows: DSGVTQTPKHLITATGQRVTLRCSPRSGDLSVYWYQQSLDQGLQFLIQYYNGEERAKGNILERFSAQQFPDLHSELNLSSLELGDSALYFCASSVGTSGNEQFFGPGTRLTVL.

The V and J genes are TRBV5-1 and TRBJ1-2, with TRBD1 matching 7 bases. From germline, CDR1 is SGHRS and CDR2 YFSETQ. Trimming at V came to 2 bases and at J to 3 bases, leaving 7 bases not matched to a gene. The length of the CDR3 is 15 residues. Written as DNA, the CDR3 is TGCGCCAGCAGCTTTGTAGGGGGCGAGGACTATGGCTACACCTTC. Its translation is CASSFVGGEDYGYTF.

The rearrangement joins TRBV9 to TRBJ2-3; 8 nucleotides line up with TRBD2. CDR1 is SGDLS, CDR2 YYNGEE, per germline. CDR3 length: 15 residues. V lost 3 bases and J lost 2; bases outside the gene matches: 5. The CDR3 coding sequence is TGTGCCAGCAGCGGATTAGCGGGGCTCACAGATACGCAGTATTTT. Protein product: CASSGLAGLTDTQYF.

This rearrangement joins TRBV7-6 to TRBJ2-5; 15 nucleotides match TRBD2. This CDR3 is built from 17 residues. The V gene's germline CDR1 is SGHVS and CDR2 FNYEAQ. J gave up 5 bases and V 5 bases, and 9 bases lay outside the gene matches. In DNA, the CDR3 is TGTGCCAGCAGCCGCGAGGGACTAGCGGGGGGAGGGGAGACCCAGTACTTC. Protein product: CASSREGLAGGGETQYF. The whole variable domain, filled in from reference TRBV7-6 and TRBJ2-5, reads GAGVSQSPRYKVTKRGQDVALRCDPISGHVSLYWYRQALGQGPEFLTYFNYEAQQDKSGLPNDRFSAERPEGSISTLTIQRTEQRDSAMYRCASSREGLAGGGETQYFGPGTRLLVL.

This clone was recorded only once. This chain links TRBV7-8 with TRBJ1-2; 8 bases map to TRBD1. V lost 3 bases and J lost 7; bases outside the gene matches: 7. The CDR3 is 14 residues long. CDR1 and CDR2 (germline): SGHVS, FQNEAQ. Here the CDR3 DNA reads TGTGCCAGCAGCTTGCGACAGGGGCTTGGTGGCTACACCTTC. Protein product: CASSLRQGLGGYTF. Full variable domain (rest looked up from reference TRBV7-8 and TRBJ1-2): GAGVSQSPRYKVAKRGQDVALRCDPISGHVSLFWYQQALGQGPEFLTYFQNEAQLDKSGLPSDRFFAERPEGSVSTLKIQRTQQEDSAVYLCASSLRQGLGGYTFGSGTRLTVV.

CDR3 DNA sequence: TGTGCCAGCAGCACCCGGACCGGGCCTGATTTCGGGGACACTGAAGCTTTCTTT. Translating gives CASSTRTGPDFGDTEAFF. The chain links TRBV5-4 to TRBJ1-1; D not resolved. Germline lookup yields CDR1 SGHNT and CDR2 YYREEE (reference sequence). This CDR3 region has 18 residues. Trimming shortened V by 4 bases and J by 3 bases, and 25 bases separated the two germline ends.

This chain connects TRBV19 to TRBJ2-7, with D perhaps TRBD1 (6 bases). V was clipped by 5 bases and J by 3 bases, with 11 bases between them. The CDR3 has 13 amino acids. The germline V gene has CDR1 LNHDA and CDR2 SQIVND (reference sequence). The CDR3 DNA follows: TGTGCCAGTAGTCCCGGGACATTCTACGAGCAGTACTTC. Its protein is CASSPGTFYEQYF.

The CDR3 nucleotides are TGTGCCAGCAGCCCCATAAGGGGCTATGGCTACACCTTC. Protein: CASSPIRGYGYTF. The genes are TRBV5-6 and TRBJ1-2; tentatively, D is TRBD1 (5 bases). CDR1 is SGHDT and CDR2 is YYEEEE in the germline V gene. There are 13 residues in the CDR3. The ends were cut back, 4 bases at V and 4 bases at J, with 11 bases in the middle.

This chain links TRBV6-5 with TRBJ1-6; no reliable D call. Germline V lookup: CDR1 MNHEY, CDR2 SVGAGI. The V end lost 2 bases, the J end lost 6 bases, and 14 bases lay between the germline ends. CDR3 length equals 16 residues. The DNA of the CDR3 is TGTGCCAGCAGTTACCGAGTCGGAGAGTTTAATTCACCCCTCCACTTT. Translation gives CASSYRVGEFNSPLHF.

V is TRBV19 and J is TRBJ2-1; D gene unclear. Germline CDR1 reads LNHDA; CDR2 reads SQIVND (reference sequence). Trimming removed 3 bases from V and 1 base from J, with 4 bases in between. The CDR3 is 13 amino acids. The CDR3 spells CASSMQSYNEQFF. The CDR3 DNA reads TGTGCCAGTAGTATGCAGTCCTACAATGAGCAGTTCTTC.

V usage is TRBV6-5 and J usage is TRBJ2-1; tentatively, D is TRBD2 (5 bases). Germline values: CDR1 MNHEY, CDR2 SVGAGI. Deletions cut 2 bases from V and 6 bases from J, with 14 bases between. This CDR3 is built from 15 residues. The chain's CDR3 is CASSYAAGAFNEQFF. The DNA for the CDR3 is TGTGCCAGCAGTTACGCGGCGGGTGCCTTCAATGAGCAGTTCTTC.

The chain recombines TRBV4-2 with TRBJ2-1; a possible D gene is TRBD2 (7 bases). Germline-derived CDR1 and CDR2 are LGHNA and YNFKEQ. This CDR3 contains 14 residues. Trimming removed 4 bases from V and 6 bases from J, with 13 bases in between. The CDR3 region is CASSPRGAGNEQFF. CDR3 nucleotides: TGTGCCAGCAGCCCCCGGGGGGCGGGCAATGAGCAGTTCTTC.

The V gene is TRBV28, the J gene TRBJ1-2; D remains unclear. Trimming stripped 3 bases from V and 4 bases from J, with 6 bases between. CDR1 and CDR2 (germline): MDHEN, SYDVKM. This CDR3 is built from 12 residues. The CDR3, as DNA: TGTGCCAGCAGTTTGGGGAGCTATGGCTACACCTTC. It translates to CASSLGSYGYTF.

This clone was detected only a few times. V gene TRBV7-9 combines with J gene TRBJ2-5, with TRBD1 matching over 8 bases. Germline-derived CDR1 and CDR2 are SEHNR and FQNEAQ (reference sequence). Trimming took 6 bases from V and 5 from J; bases not matched to a gene: 8. The CDR3 contains 14 residues. DNA of the CDR3: TGTGCCAGCAGAGGACAGGGTAGTTCGGAGACCCAGTACTTC. This translates into CASRGQGSSETQYF.

The V call is TRBV4-2, the J call TRBJ1-2; D remains ambiguous. Between the trimmed V and J ends, which lost 0 bases and 1 base, there was a span of 12 bases. The germline CDR1 and CDR2 sequences are LGHNA and YNFKEQ. The CDR3 is made up of 16 amino acids. This CDR3 reads CASSQEFRGSNYGYTF. CDR3 bases: TGTGCCAGCAGCCAAGAGTTCCGGGGAAGTAACTATGGCTACACCTTC.

J is TRBJ1-4 and V is TRBV5-6; 9 nucleotides match TRBD1. CDR3 length: 15 amino acids. With 1 base clipped from V and 8 bases from J, the junction kept 6 bases outside the gene matches. The germline CDR1 and CDR2 sequences are SGHDT and YYEEEE. The CDR3 DNA sequence: TGTGCCAGCAGCTTGCCCAGAGGACAGGGGGAAAAACTGTTTTTT. It yields the protein CASSLPRGQGEKLFF.

The rearrangement uses TRBV27 and TRBJ1-1; TRBD1 matches at 8 bases. Germline loops: CDR1 MNHEY, CDR2 SMNVEV (reference sequence). Unmatched junction bases numbered 6, after V lost 4 bases and J lost 5 bases. The CDR3 contains 14 residues. The CDR3 nucleotides are TGTGCCAGCAGTTGGGCAGGGGGCATAACTGAAGCTTTCTTT. Translating it yields CASSWAGGITEAFF.

For the CDR3, the DNA is TGTGCCAGCAGGGGACAGGGACGGGAGACCCAGTACTTC. Translating it yields CASRGQGRETQYF. The gene calls are TRBV12-3 or TRBV12-4 and TRBJ2-5; 9 bases align to TRBD1. This CDR3 spans 13 amino acids. Losses at the gene ends were 6 bases for V and 5 bases for J; bases not matched to a gene: 4.

The chain links TRBV27 to TRBJ1-1, with 9 bases that match TRBD1. The V and J ends lost 8 bases and 9 bases, in that order; junction bases with no gene match: 19. CDR1 and CDR2 (germline): MNHEY, SMNVEV (reference sequence). The CDR3 is made up of 16 amino acids. CDR3 nucleotides: TGTGCCAGCGCGGGGGGACAGGGAGGACCTTCCTCCAAAGCTTTCTTT. This encodes CASAGGQGGPSSKAFF.

CDR3 DNA: TGTGCCAGCAGCCCAGGAACTAGCACAGATACGCAGTATTTT. Translating gives CASSPGTSTDTQYF. This chain uses TRBV7-8 with TRBJ2-3; D remains unclear. This CDR3 spans 14 amino acids. V was trimmed by 5 bases and J by 0 bases, leaving 9 bases between them. The V gene's germline CDR1 is SGHVS and CDR2 FQNEAQ.

The J gene is TRBJ1-5, the V gene TRBV15; D is perhaps TRBD1 (6 bases). V was clipped by 1 base and J by 0 bases, with 7 bases between them. The CDR3 contains 15 residues. Germline V gives CDR1 LNHNV, CDR2 YYDKDF (reference sequence). The CDR3 nucleotides are TGTGCCACCAGCAGAGGGACAGCTAGCAATCAGCCCCAGCATTTT. Translation: CATSRGTASNQPQHF.

V and J are TRBV7-6 and TRBJ2-6; 15 nucleotides agree with TRBD2. J lost 0 bases, V lost 5 bases, and 11 bases had no gene match. Germline CDR1 and CDR2: SGHVS and FNYEAQ. The CDR3 consists of 21 residues. The CDR3 region is CASSRRPGTSGGFSGANVLTF. CDR3 coding DNA: TGTGCCAGCAGCCGACGACCTGGGACTAGCGGGGGGTTCTCTGGGGCCAACGTCCTGACTTTC.

The rearrangement links TRBV5-5 to TRBJ1-4, with D uncertain. Germline assignment: CDR1 SGHKS and CDR2 YYEKEE (reference sequence). The length of the CDR3 is 16 residues. V dropped 4 bases and J dropped 4 bases, with 17 bases sitting between them. CDR3 amino acids: CASSPDRTGFNEKLFF. The CDR3 DNA reads as TGTGCCAGCAGCCCCGACCGGACTGGATTTAATGAAAAACTGTTTTTT.

The chain joins TRBV7-6 to TRBJ1-3; 8 bases are shared with TRBD1. V shed 5 bases, J shed 4 bases, and the junction held 4 bases outside the gene matches. This CDR3 spans 14 amino acids. Per germline, CDR1 SGHVS and CDR2 FNYEAQ. CDR3 nucleotide sequence: TGTGCCAGCAGCGTAGGGACAGGAGGAAACACCATATATTTT. Its translation is CASSVGTGGNTIYF.

This chain uses TRBV19 with TRBJ2-7; 8 bases match TRBD2. The J segment lost 3 bases and the V segment lost 3 bases, leaving 13 bases of the junction unmatched. Germline V gene lookup returns CDR1 LNHDA and CDR2 SQIVND (reference sequence). CDR3 length: 17 residues. CDR3: CASSIGSGGDGHYEQYF. CDR3 DNA sequence: TGTGCCAGTAGTATTGGGAGCGGGGGAGACGGGCACTACGAGCAGTACTTC.

The chain joins TRBV27 to TRBJ2-1, with 11 bases aligning to TRBD2. Trimming took 5 bases from V and 4 from J; bases not matched to a gene: 4. CDR3 size: 15 residues. Germline loops: CDR1 MNHEY, CDR2 SMNVEV (reference sequence). The CDR3 nucleotides read TGTGCCAGCAGTACCCTAGCGGGGGGATACAATGAGCAGTTCTTC. Residues: CASSTLAGGYNEQFF.

Comments on this clone: Other DNA sequences in this specimen translate into the identical CDR3. The V gene is TRBV18, the J gene TRBJ1-5, with TRBD1 as a possible D gene (6 bases). Germline V gene data show CDR1 as KGHSH and CDR2 as LQKENI. This CDR3 has 14 amino acids. V dropped 2 bases and J dropped 6 bases, with 11 bases sitting between them. CDR3 region: CASSPAGAGQPQHF. CDR3 in DNA: TGTGCCAGCTCACCAGCGGGGGCAGGTCAGCCCCAGCATTTT.

This clone was observed once. CDR3 protein: CASKGQRNTEAFF. The CDR3 coding sequence is TGCGCCAGCAAGGGACAGAGGAACACTGAAGCTTTCTTT. V gene TRBV5-1 combines with J gene TRBJ1-1, with TRBD1 matching over 7 bases. The germline gives CDR1 SGHRS, CDR2 YFSETQ. The CDR3 length is 13 residues. Losses at the gene ends were 6 bases for V and 1 base for J; bases not matched to a gene: 3.

The genes are TRBV19 and TRBJ1-5, with D tentatively TRBD1 (5 bases). Germline V lookup: CDR1 LNHDA, CDR2 SQIVND (reference sequence). The CDR3 has 15 amino acids. V shed 7 bases and J shed 3 bases, with 16 bases lying between them. The CDR3 nucleotides read TGTGCCAGTAAGTGGGGGGTGACGGTCAATCAGCCCCAGCATTTT. This sequence encodes CASKWGVTVNQPQHF.